What follows is one TCR beta chain and its context. TCRdb ran MiXCR on the RACE reads and lists one entry per CDR3 protein. This table holds about 260,000 distinct CDR3 sequences, about 9% found once. V lost 5 bases to trimming and J lost 2 bases; unmatched junction nucleotides: 8. Germline values: CDR1 SGHRS, CDR2 YFSETQ. The CDR3 spans 15 residues. This sample is drawn from a study of human T cells and chemical hapten exposure. Looking at the study overall: Alopecia areata, totalis or universalis affected patients who were mostly female.

Time point described: pre-sensitization, week 0. Treatment denoted: therapeutic diphenylcyclopropenone sensitization with weekly scalp DPC. The chain recombines TRBV5-1 with TRBJ2-3; TRBD2 aligns across 7 bases. The sequencing used whole blood, collected in connection with sensitization to the hapten diphenylcyclopropenone (DPC). The clonotype comes from a woman aged 40 to 55 with alopecia areata. Some clones in this sample may be carry-over from other donors' samples. The CDR3 sequence: CASSRPGLNTDTQYF. The CDR3 nucleotides are TGCGCCAGCAGTCGGCCGGGACTAAACACAGATACGCAGTATTTT.